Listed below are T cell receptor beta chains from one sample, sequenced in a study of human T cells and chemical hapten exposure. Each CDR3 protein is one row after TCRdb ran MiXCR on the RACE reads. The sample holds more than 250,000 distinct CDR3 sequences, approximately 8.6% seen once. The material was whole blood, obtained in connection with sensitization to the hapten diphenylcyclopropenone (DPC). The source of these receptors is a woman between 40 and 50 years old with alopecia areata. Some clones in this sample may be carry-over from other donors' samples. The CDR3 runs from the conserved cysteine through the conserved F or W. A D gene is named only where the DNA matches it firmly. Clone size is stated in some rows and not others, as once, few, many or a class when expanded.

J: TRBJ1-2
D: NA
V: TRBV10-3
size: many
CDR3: CAITEDTLYGYTF
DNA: TGTGCCATCACCGAGGATACTCTCTATGGCTACACCTTC

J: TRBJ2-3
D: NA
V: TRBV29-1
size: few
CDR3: CSVDKQGTDTQYF
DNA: TGCAGCGTTGATAAGCAGGGAACAGATACGCAGTATTTT

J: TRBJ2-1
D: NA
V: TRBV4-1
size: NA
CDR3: CASSQGIRWDYNEQFF
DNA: TGCGCCAGCAGCCAAGGTATACGGTGGGATTACAATGAGCAGTTCTTC

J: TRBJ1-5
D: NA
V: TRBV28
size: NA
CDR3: CASTPAGNQPQHF
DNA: TGTGCCAGCACCCCGGCGGGAAATCAGCCCCAGCATTTT

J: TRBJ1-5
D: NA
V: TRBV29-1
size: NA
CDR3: CSVVQGSNQPQHF
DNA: TGCAGCGTTGTTCAGGGTAGCAATCAGCCCCAGCATTTT

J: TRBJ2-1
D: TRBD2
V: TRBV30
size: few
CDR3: CAWSPGLDFAEQFF
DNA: TGTGCCTGGAGTCCGGGACTAGATTTCGCTGAGCAGTTCTTC

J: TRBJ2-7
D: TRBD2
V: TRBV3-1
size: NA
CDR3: CASSRAGGRSHEQYF
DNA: TGTGCCAGCAGTCGGGCGGGAGGGCGCAGCCACGAGCAGTACTTC

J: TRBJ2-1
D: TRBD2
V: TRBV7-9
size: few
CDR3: CASSPAGGPYNEQFF
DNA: TGTGCCAGCAGTCCAGCGGGAGGGCCGTACAATGAGCAGTTCTTC

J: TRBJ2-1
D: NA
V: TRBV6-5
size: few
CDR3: CASSLPGQRNEQFF
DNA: TGTGCCAGCAGCCTCCCGGGTCAACGGAATGAGCAGTTCTTC

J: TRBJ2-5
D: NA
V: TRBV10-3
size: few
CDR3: CAISERGETQYF
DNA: TGTGCCATCAGTGAGAGGGGGGAGACCCAGTACTTC

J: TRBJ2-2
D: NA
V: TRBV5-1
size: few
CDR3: CASSLGTPMIGELFF
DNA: TGCGCCAGCAGCTTGGGAACCCCCATGATAGGGGAGCTGTTTTTT

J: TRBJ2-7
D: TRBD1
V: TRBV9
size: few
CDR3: CASSARQGGLNEQYF
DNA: TGTGCCAGCAGCGCCCGACAGGGGGGATTAAACGAGCAGTACTTC

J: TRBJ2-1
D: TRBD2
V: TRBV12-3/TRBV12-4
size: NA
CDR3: CASSLRTSGREYNEQFF
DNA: TGTGCCAGCAGTCTGCGGACTAGCGGGAGGGAATACAATGAGCAGTTCTTC

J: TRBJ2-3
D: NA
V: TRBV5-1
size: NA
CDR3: CASSRTGNTDTQYF
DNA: TGCGCCAGCAGCAGAACAGGGAACACAGATACGCAGTATTTT

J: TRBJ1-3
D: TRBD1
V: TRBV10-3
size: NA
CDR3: CAIAGTGRLGNTIYF
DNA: TGTGCCATCGCGGGGACAGGCCGCCTTGGAAACACCATATATTTT

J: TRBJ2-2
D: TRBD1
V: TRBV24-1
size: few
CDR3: CATSDPGQGGTGELFF
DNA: TGTGCCACCAGTGACCCTGGACAGGGTGGCACCGGGGAGCTGTTTTTT

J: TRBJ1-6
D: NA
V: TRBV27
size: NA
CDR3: CASSFVGFNSPLHF
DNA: TGTGCCAGCAGTTTTGTGGGTTTTAATTCACCCCTCCACTTT

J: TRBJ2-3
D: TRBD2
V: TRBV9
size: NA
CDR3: CASSEFTGPSGGSTDTQYF
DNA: TGTGCCAGCAGCGAATTCACCGGCCCTAGCGGGGGTAGCACAGATACGCAGTATTTT

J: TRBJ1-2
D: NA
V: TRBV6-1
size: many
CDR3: CASKMGVNYGYTF
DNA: TGTGCCAGCAAAATGGGGGTTAACTATGGCTACACCTTC

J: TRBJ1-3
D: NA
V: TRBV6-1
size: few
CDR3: CASSEPNGNTIYF
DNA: TGTGCCAGCAGTGAACCTAATGGAAACACCATATATTTT

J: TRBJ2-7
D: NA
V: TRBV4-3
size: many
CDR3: CASSQDAGPFYEQYF
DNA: TGCGCCAGCAGCCAAGATGCCGGGCCATTCTACGAGCAGTACTTC

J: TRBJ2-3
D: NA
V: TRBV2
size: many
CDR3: CASSDGGLGTDTQYF
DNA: TGTGCCAGCAGTGATGGGGGGCTGGGCACAGATACGCAGTATTTT

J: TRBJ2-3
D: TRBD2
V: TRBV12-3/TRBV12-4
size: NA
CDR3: CASSSIRAGGPESTDTQYF
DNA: TGTGCCAGCAGTTCAATCCGGGCGGGAGGGCCGGAGAGCACAGATACGCAGTATTTT

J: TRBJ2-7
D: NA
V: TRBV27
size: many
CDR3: CASSLTVTYEQYF
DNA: TGTGCCAGCAGTTTGACGGTGACCTACGAGCAGTACTTC

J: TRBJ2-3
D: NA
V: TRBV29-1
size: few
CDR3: CSVDDGGDTQYF
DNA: TGCAGCGTTGACGATGGCGGAGATACGCAGTATTTT

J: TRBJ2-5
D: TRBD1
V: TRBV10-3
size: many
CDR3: CAITSGQAQETQYF
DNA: TGTGCCATCACCTCAGGACAGGCACAAGAGACCCAGTACTTC

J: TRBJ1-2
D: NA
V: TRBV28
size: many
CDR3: CASSPPGAQVYYGYTF
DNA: TGTGCCAGCAGTCCCCCGGGGGCGCAGGTCTACTATGGCTACACCTTC

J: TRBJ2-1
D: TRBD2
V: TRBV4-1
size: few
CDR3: CASSRSTSGAYNEQFF
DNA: TGCGCCAGCAGCCGCTCGACTAGCGGAGCTTACAATGAGCAGTTCTTC

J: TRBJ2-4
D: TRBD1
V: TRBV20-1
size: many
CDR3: CSAEQGNIQYF
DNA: TGCAGTGCTGAACAGGGGAACATTCAGTACTTC

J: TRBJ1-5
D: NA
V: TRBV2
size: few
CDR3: CASKSRTNQPQHF
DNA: TGTGCCAGCAAAAGCCGGACAAATCAGCCCCAGCATTTT

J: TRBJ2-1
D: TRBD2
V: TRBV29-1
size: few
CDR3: CSVEEVELAGGPGEQFF
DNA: TGCAGCGTTGAAGAAGTCGAACTAGCGGGAGGGCCGGGTGAGCAGTTCTTC

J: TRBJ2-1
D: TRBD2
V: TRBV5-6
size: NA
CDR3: CASSPSGQPRNEQFF
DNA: TGTGCCAGCAGTCCTAGCGGCCAGCCTAGGAATGAGCAGTTCTTC

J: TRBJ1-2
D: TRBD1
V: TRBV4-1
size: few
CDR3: CASSQRTGGEHGYTF
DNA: TGCGCCAGCAGCCAACGTACAGGGGGTGAGCATGGCTACACCTTC

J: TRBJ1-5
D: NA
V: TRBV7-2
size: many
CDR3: CASSPLGGALSNQPQHF
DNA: TGTGCCAGCAGCCCCCTTGGGGGGGCGCTGAGCAATCAGCCCCAGCATTTT

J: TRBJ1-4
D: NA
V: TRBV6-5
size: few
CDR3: CASSYSSLDEKLFF
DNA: TGTGCCAGCAGTTACTCGTCCCTTGATGAAAAACTGTTTTTT

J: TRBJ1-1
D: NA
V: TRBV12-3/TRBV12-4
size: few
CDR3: CASRLRGTNTEAFF
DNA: TGTGCCAGCAGGTTGAGGGGGACGAACACTGAAGCTTTCTTT

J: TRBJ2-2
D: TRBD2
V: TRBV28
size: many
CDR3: CASSLLTSAGELFF
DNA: TGTGCCAGCAGTTTATTGACTAGCGCCGGGGAGCTGTTTTTT

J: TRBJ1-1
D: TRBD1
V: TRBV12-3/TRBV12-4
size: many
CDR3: CASSPGTGGTTEAFF
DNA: TGTGCCAGCAGCCCCGGGACAGGGGGTACCACTGAAGCTTTCTTT

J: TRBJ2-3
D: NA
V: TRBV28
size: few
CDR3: CASSSPRLAAGTDTQYF
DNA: TGTGCCAGCAGTTCTCCTAGGCTCGCGGCAGGCACAGATACGCAGTATTTT

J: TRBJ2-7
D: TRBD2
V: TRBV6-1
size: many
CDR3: CASTRTSGPRIIYEQYF
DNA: TGTGCCAGCACCCGGACTAGCGGGCCTCGGATAATTTACGAGCAGTACTTC

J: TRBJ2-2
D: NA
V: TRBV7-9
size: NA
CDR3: CASRSSQAGGTGELFF
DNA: TGTGCCAGCAGATCCTCCCAGGCTGGTGGGACCGGGGAGCTGTTTTTT

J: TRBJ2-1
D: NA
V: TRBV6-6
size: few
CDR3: CASSYLAADLEFF
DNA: TGTGCCAGCAGTTACTTGGCCGCTGACCTGGAGTTCTTC

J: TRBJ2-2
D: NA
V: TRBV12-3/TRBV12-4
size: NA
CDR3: CASSPEGPGELFF
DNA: TGTGCCAGCAGTCCTGAAGGCCCCGGGGAGCTGTTTTTT

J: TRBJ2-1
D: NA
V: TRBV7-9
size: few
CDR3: CASSLFGLTSNEQFF
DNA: TGTGCCAGCAGCTTATTCGGTCTGACTAGCAATGAGCAGTTCTTC

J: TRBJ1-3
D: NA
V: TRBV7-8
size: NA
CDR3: CASSLAGSAFSGNTIYF
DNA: TGTGCCAGCAGCTTAGCGGGCTCGGCGTTCTCTGGAAACACCATATATTTT

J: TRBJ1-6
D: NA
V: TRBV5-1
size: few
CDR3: CASSSRAESRGNSPLHF
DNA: TGCGCCAGCAGCTCCCGGGCCGAAAGCCGGGGGAATTCACCCCTCCACTTT

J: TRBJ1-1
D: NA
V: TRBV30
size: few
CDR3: CAWSVYVAEAFF
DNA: TGTGCCTGGAGTGTTTATGTAGCTGAAGCTTTCTTT

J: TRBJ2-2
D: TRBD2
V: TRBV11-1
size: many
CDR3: CASSRLAGNTGELFF
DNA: TGTGCCAGCAGCCGACTAGCGGGAAACACCGGGGAGCTGTTTTTT

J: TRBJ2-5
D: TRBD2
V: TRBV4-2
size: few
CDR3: CASSQDGDYTQETQYF
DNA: TGTGCCAGCAGCCAAGATGGGGACTACACCCAAGAGACCCAGTACTTC

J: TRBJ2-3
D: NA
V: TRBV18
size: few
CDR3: CASSPGPDTQYF
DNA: TGTGCCAGCTCACCGGGGCCAGATACGCAGTATTTT

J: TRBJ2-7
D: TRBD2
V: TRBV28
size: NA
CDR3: CASSLVPTGGRVLYF
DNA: TGTGCCAGCAGTTTGGTCCCGACGGGGGGGCGAGTGCTGTACTTC

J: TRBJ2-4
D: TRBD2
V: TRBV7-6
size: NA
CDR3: CASSLRSGLAGVFKNIQYF
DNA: TGTGCCAGCAGCTTACGATCGGGACTAGCGGGAGTGTTCAAAAACATTCAGTACTTC

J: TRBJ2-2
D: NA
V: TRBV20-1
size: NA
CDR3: CSATREVTGELFF
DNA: TGCAGTGCTACTAGAGAGGTCACCGGGGAGCTGTTTTTT

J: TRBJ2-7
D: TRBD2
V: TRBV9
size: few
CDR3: CASSVGSSGSQYEQYF
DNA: TGTGCCAGCAGCGTCGGATCTAGCGGGAGTCAATACGAGCAGTACTTC

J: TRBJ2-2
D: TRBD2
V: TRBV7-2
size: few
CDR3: CASSISGGGVGGELFF
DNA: TGTGCCAGCAGCATAAGCGGGGGCGGCGTGGGCGGGGAGCTGTTTTTT